Presented here are 2 T cell receptor beta chains from one specimen sequenced in a study of regulatory T cells in long-lasting Graves disease. The time point was: persistent/refractory GD, antithyroid drugs over 5 years with positive TRAb. Extracted RNA from PBMCs served as the source of the TCR library. Arm-PCR of CDR3 regions with iRepertoire HTBI primers generated TCR beta libraries. TCRdb reprocessed the multiplex PCR reads via MiXCR and lists one record per CDR3 protein. This repertoire shows 420,000 or so distinct CDR3 sequences, 23% found once; its top ten account for 26%. The source material was peripheral blood mononuclear cells (PBMCs), sampled when the disease was refractory, from a patient treated with antithyroid drugs. Receptor source: a female donor with Graves disease.

This clonotype was recorded a few times. The chain has TRBV2 and TRBJ2-6, with 12 bases fitting TRBD1. This CDR3 is built from 17 residues. V shed 6 bases and J 3 bases; nucleotides not matched to a gene: 6. CDR1 SNHLY and CDR2 FYNNEI come from the germline V gene. The CDR3 DNA reads TGTGCCAGCAGCTCCGGGACAGGGGGCTTTGGGGCCAACGTCCTGACTTTC. Its protein is CASSSGTGGFGANVLTF.

V and J are TRBV20-1 and TRBJ1-1; D is possibly TRBD1 (6 bases). Germline V gene lookup returns CDR1 DFQATT and CDR2 SNEGSKA (reference sequence). This CDR3 contains 16 residues. Trimming removed 3 bases from V and 5 bases from J, with 22 bases in between. As DNA, the CDR3 is TGCAGTGCTAGCCCGAGGGGGAGGAGTCTTTGGACTGAAGCTTTCTTT. Amino acids: CSASPRGRSLWTEAFF.